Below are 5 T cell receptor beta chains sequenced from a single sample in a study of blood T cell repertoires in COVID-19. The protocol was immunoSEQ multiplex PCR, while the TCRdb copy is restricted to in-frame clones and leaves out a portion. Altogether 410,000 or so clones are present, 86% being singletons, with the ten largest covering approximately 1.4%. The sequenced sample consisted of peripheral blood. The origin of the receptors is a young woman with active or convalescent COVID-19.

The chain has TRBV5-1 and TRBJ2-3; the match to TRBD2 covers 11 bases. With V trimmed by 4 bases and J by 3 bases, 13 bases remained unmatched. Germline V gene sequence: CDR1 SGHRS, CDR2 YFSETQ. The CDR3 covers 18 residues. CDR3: CASSHALAGGPGTDTQYF. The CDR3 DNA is TGCGCCAGCAGCCACGCCTTAGCGGGGGGGCCGGGGACAGATACGCAGTATTTT.

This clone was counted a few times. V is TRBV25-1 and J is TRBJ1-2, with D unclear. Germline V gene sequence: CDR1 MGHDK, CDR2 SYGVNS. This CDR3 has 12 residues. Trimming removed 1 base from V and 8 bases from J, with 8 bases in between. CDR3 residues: CASSESPRGYTF. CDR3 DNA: TGTGCCAGCAGTGAATCTCCCCGGGGCTACACCTTC.

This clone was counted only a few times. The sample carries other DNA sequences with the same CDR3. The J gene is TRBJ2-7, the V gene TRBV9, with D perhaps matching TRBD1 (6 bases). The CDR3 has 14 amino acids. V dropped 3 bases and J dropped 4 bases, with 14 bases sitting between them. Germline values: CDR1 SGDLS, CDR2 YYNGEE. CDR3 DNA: TGTGCCAGCAGCGCCAGGGACACTAGATACGAGCAGTACTTC. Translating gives CASSARDTRYEQYF.

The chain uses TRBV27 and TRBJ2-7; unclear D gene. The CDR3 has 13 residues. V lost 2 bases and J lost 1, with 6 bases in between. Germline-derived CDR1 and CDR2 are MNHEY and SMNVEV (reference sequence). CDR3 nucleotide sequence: TGTGCCAGCAGTTTACACAGTTCCTACGAGCAGTACTTC. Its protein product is CASSLHSSYEQYF.

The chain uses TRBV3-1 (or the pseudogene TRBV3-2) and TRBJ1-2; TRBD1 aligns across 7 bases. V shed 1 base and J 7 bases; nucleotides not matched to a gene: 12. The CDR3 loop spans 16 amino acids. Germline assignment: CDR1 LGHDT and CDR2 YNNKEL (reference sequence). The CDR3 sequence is CASSQAQIRDSSGYTF. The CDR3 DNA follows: TGTGCCAGCAGCCAAGCCCAAATCCGGGACAGTAGTGGCTACACCTTC.